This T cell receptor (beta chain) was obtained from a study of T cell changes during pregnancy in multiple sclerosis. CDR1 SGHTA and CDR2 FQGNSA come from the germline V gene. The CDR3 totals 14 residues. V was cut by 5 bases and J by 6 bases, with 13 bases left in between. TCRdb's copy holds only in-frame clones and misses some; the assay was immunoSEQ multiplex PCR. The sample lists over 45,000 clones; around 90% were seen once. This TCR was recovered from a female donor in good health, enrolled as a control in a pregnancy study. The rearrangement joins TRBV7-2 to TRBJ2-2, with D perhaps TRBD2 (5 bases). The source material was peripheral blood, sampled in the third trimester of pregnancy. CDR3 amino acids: CASSRGLPPGELFF. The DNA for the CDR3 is TGTGCCAGCAGCCGGGGTCTCCCGCCCGGGGAGCTGTTTTTT.